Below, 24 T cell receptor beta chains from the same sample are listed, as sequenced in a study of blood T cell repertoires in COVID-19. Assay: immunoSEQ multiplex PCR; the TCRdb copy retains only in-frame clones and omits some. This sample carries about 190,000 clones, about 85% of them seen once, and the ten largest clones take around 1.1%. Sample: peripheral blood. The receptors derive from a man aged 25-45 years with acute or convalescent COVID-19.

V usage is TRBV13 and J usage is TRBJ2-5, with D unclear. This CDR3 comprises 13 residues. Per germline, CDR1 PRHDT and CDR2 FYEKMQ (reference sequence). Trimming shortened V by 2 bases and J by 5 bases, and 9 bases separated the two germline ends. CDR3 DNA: TGTGCCAGCAGCTTAAGACAAAGGGAGACCCAGTACTTC. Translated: CASSLRQRETQYF.

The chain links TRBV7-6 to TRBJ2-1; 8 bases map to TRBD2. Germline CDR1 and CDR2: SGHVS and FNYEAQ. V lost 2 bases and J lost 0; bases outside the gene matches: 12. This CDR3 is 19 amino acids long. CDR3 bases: TGTGCCAGCAGCTTATTGGCGGGAGGAGGGTATAGCTCCTACAATGAGCAGTTCTTC. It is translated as CASSLLAGGGYSSYNEQFF.

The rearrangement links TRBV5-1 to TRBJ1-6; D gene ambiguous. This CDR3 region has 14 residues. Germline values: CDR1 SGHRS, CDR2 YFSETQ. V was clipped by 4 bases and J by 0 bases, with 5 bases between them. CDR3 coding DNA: TGCGCCAGCAGCGCCAGCTCCTATAATTCACCCCTCCACTTT. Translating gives CASSASSYNSPLHF.

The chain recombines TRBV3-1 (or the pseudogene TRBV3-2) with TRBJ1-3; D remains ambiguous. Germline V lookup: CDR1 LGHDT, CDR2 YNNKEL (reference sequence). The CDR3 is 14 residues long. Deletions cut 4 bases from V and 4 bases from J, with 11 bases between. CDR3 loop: CASSLGGPGNTIYF. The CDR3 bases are TGTGCCAGCAGCCTGGGAGGGCCCGGAAACACCATATATTTT.

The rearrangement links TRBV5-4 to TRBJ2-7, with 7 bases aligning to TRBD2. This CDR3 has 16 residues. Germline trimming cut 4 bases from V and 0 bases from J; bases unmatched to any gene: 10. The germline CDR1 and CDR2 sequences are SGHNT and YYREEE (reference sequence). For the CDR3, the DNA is TGTGCCAGCAGCCGGGGGGTGACGGGGAGCTCCTACGAGCAGTACTTC. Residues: CASSRGVTGSSYEQYF.

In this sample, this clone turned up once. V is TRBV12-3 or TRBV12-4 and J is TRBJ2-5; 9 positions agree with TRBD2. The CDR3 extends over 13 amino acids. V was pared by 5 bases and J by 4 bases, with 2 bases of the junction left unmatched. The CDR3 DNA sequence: TGTGCCAGCAGTCTTAGCGGGGGAGAGACCCAGTACTTC. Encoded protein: CASSLSGGETQYF.

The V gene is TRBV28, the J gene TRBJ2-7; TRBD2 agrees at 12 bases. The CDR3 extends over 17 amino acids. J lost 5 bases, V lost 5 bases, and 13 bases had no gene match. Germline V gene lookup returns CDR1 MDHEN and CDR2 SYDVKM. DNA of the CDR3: TGTGCCAGCAGTCTAACCGCGACTAGCGGGAGATGGGACGAGCAGTACTTC. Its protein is CASSLTATSGRWDEQYF.

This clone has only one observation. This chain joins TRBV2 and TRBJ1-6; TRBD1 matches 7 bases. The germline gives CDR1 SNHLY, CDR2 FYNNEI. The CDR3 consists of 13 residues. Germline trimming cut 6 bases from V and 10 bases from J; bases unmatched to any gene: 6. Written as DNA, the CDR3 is TGTGCCAGCAGAGAAACAGGGGACTCACCCCTCCACTTT. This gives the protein CASRETGDSPLHF.

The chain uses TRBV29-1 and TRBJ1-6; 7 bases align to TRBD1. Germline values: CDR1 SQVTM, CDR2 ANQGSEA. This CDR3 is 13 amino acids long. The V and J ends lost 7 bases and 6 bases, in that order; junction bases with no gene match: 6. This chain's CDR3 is CSAETGPNSPLHF. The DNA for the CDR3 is TGCAGCGCCGAGACAGGGCCTAATTCACCCCTCCACTTT.

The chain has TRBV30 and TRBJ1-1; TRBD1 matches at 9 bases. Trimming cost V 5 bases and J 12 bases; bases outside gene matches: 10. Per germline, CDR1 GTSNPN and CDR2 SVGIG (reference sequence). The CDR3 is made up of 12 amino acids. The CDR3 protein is CAWGGQGGGTFF. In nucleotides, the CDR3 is TGTGCCTGGGGGGGACAGGGCGGTGGAACTTTCTTT.

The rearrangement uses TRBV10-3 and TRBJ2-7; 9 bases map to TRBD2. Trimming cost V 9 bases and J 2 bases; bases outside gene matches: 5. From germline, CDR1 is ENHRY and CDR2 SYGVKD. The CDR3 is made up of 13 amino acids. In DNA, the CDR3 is TGTGCCATGGGGGTAGCGGGGGCCTACGAGCAGTACTTC. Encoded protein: CAMGVAGAYEQYF.

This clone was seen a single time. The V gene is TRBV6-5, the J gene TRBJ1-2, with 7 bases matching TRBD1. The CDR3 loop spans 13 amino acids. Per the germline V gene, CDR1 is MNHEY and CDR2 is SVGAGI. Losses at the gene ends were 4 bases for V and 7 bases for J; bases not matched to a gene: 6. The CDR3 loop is CASSSGQAGGYTF. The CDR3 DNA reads TGTGCCAGCAGTTCTGGACAGGCTGGTGGCTACACCTTC.

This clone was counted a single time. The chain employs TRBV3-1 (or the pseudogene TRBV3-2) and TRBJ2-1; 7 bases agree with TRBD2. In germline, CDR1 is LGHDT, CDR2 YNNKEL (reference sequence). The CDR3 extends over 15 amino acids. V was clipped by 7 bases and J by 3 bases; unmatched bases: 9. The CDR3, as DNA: TGTGCCAGCATCGATTCGGGAGGAGGCTACAATGAGCAGTTCTTC. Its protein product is CASIDSGGGYNEQFF.

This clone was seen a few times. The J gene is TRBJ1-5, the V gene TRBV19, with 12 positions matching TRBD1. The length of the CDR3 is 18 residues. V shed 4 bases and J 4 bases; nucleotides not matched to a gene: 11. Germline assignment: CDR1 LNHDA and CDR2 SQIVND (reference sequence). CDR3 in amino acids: CASSTRDRGRRGNQPQHF. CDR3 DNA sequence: TGTGCCAGTAGTACCCGGGACAGGGGGCGCAGGGGGAATCAGCCCCAGCATTTT.

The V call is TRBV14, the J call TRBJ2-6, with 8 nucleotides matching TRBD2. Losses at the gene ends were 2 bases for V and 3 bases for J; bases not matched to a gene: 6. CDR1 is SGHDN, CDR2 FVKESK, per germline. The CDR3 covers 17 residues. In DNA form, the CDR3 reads TGTGCCAGCAGCCAAATCGGGGGGGCTTTTGGGGCCAACGTCCTGACTTTC. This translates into CASSQIGGAFGANVLTF.

CDR3 nucleotide sequence: TGTGCCAGCAACAGGGACAGGGGATCCGGGGAGCTGTTTTTT. Encoded protein: CASNRDRGSGELFF. V is TRBV6-5 and J is TRBJ2-2; 10 bases agree with TRBD1. The CDR3 is made up of 14 amino acids. V lost 7 bases and J lost 6; bases outside the gene matches: 5. The germline V gene encodes CDR1 MNHEY and CDR2 SVGAGI.

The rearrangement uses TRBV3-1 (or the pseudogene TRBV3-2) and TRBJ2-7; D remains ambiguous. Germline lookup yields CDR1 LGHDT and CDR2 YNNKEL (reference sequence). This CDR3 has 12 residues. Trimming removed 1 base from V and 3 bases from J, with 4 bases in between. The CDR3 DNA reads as TGTGCCAGCAGCCAAGTTCGCTACGAGCAGTACTTC. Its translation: CASSQVRYEQYF.

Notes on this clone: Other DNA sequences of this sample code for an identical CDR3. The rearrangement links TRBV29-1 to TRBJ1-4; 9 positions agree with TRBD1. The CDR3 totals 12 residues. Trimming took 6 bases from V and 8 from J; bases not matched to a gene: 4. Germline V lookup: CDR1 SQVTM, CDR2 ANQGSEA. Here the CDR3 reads CSVGTGSEKLFF. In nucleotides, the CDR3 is TGCAGCGTCGGGACAGGGTCGGAAAAACTGTTTTTT. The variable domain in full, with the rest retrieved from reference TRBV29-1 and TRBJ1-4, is SAVISQKPSRDICQRGTSLTIQCQVDSQVTMMFWYRQQPGQSLTLIATANQGSEATYESGFVIDKFPISRPNLTFSTLTVSNMSPEDSSIYLCSVGTGSEKLFFGSGTQLSVL.

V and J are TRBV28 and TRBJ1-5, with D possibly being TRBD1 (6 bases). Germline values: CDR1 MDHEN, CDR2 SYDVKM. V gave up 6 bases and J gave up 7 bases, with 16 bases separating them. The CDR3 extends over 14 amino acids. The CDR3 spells CASRGGGNGQPQHF. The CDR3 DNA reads TGTGCCAGCAGGGGAGGGGGAAACGGGCAGCCCCAGCATTTT.

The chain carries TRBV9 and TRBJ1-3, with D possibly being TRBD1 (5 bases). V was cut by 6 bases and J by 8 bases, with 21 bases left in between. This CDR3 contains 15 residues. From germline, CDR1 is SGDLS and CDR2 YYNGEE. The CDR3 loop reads CASTLGPNLGDTIYF. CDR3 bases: TGTGCCAGCACCCTGGGGCCAAATCTAGGAGACACCATATATTTT. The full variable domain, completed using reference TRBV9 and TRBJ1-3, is DSGVTQTPKHLITATGQRVTLRCSPRSGDLSVYWYQQSLDQGLQFLIQYYNGEERAKGNILERFSAQQFPDLHSELNLSSLELGDSALYFCASTLGPNLGDTIYFGEGSWLTVV.

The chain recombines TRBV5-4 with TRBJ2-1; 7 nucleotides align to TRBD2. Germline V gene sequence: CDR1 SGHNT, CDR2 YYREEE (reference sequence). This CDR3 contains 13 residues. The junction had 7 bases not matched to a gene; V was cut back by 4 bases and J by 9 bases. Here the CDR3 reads CASSSGLEGEQFF. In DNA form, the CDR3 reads TGTGCCAGCAGCAGCGGACTAGAGGGTGAGCAGTTCTTC.

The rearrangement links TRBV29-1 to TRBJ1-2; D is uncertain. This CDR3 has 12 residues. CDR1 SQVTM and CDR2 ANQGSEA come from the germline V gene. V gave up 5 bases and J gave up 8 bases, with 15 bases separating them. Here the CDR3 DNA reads TGCAGCGTTAGACCCAGTCCACTAGGCTACACCTTC. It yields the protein CSVRPSPLGYTF.

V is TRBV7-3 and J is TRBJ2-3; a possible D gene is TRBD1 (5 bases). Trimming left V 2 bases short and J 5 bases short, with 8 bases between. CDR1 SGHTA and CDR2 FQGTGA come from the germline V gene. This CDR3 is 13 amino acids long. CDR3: CASSLGALDTQYF. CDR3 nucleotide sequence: TGTGCCAGCAGCTTAGGGGCGTTAGATACGCAGTATTTT.

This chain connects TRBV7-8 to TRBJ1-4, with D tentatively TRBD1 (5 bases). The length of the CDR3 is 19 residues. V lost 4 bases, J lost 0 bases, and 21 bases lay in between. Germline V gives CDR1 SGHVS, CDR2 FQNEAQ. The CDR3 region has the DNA TGTGCCAGCAGCTCCTCTCCGGGGGGACTGGTTGCAACTAATGAAAAACTGTTTTTT. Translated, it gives CASSSSPGGLVATNEKLFF.